What follows are 24 T cell receptor beta chains derived from one specimen sequenced in a study of T cell changes during pregnancy in multiple sclerosis. Some clones are missing from TCRdb's copy, which holds only in-frame ones; the method was immunoSEQ multiplex PCR. The data hold tens of thousands of clones, with 93% observed a single time. The source material was CD8+ T cells from peripheral blood mononuclear cells, sampled in the third trimester of pregnancy. The receptors here all came from a female donor with multiple sclerosis, enrolled in a pregnancy study.

This chain uses TRBV9 with TRBJ1-2; 8 nucleotides line up with TRBD1. Per germline, CDR1 SGDLS and CDR2 YYNGEE. Unmatched junction bases numbered 5, after V lost 0 bases and J lost 4 bases. The CDR3 has 15 residues. CDR3 amino acids: CASSVEGQGGYGYTF. The DNA for the CDR3 is TGTGCCAGCAGCGTAGAAGGACAGGGAGGCTATGGCTACACCTTC.

This chain joins TRBV28 and TRBJ2-7; D remains unclear. The CDR3 length is 12 residues. Germline loops: CDR1 MDHEN, CDR2 SYDVKM. The V end was cut by 7 bases, the J end by 0 bases, with 7 bases between. The CDR3 sequence is CASTTSSYEQYF. As DNA, the CDR3 is TGTGCCAGCACCACGAGCTCCTACGAGCAGTACTTC.

The chain has TRBV6-1 and TRBJ2-2; D unresolved. Looked up from germline, CDR1 is MNHNS and CDR2 is SASEGT. This CDR3 is 12 amino acids long. Trimming pared 7 bases from V and 3 bases from J, leaving 6 bases between. The chain's CDR3 is CASIDYTGELFF. The CDR3 DNA reads TGTGCCAGCATAGACTACACCGGGGAGCTGTTTTTT.

The rearrangement links TRBV6-1 to TRBJ1-5; D uncertain. Between the trimmed V and J ends, which lost 6 bases and 2 bases, there was a span of 11 bases. Germline V gives CDR1 MNHNS, CDR2 SASEGT. The CDR3 totals 14 residues. The CDR3 DNA sequence: TGTGCCAGCAGCCGAGTCGGGGGCAATCAGCCCCAGCATTTT. Encoded protein: CASSRVGGNQPQHF.

In this sample, this clone turned up once. This chain links TRBV5-1 with TRBJ2-1; D unresolved. Germline V gene sequence: CDR1 SGHRS, CDR2 YFSETQ. This CDR3 region has 11 residues. V dropped 3 bases and J dropped 8 bases, with 6 bases sitting between them. CDR3 loop: CASSWLHEQFF. The DNA for the CDR3 is TGCGCCAGCAGCTGGCTCCATGAGCAGTTCTTC.

The V gene is TRBV27, the J gene TRBJ2-4; 10 positions agree with TRBD1. Trimming cost V 3 bases and J 6 bases; bases outside gene matches: 11. The CDR3 has 17 amino acids. Germline loops: CDR1 MNHEY, CDR2 SMNVEV (reference sequence). DNA for the CDR3: TGTGCCAGCAGTTTCCTGGGACAGGGGCCCAGGGGAAACATTCAGTACTTC. It specifies CASSFLGQGPRGNIQYF.

The chain combines TRBV2 with TRBJ2-1, with D maybe TRBD2 (5 bases). The germline V gene has CDR1 SNHLY and CDR2 FYNNEI. V dropped 7 bases and J dropped 6 bases, with 13 bases sitting between them. CDR3 size: 13 residues. The CDR3 loop reads CASTTSAGNEQFF. CDR3 DNA sequence: TGTGCCAGCACCACCTCCGCGGGCAATGAGCAGTTCTTC.

In DNA, the CDR3 is TGCGCCAGCAGCCGGTCGACTAGCGGGCTCTACAATGAGCAGTTCTTC. Translation gives CASSRSTSGLYNEQFF. The chain employs TRBV4-1 and TRBJ2-1; 10 bases match TRBD2. Germline trimming cut 4 bases from V and 3 bases from J; bases unmatched to any gene: 6. In germline, CDR1 is MGHRA, CDR2 YSYEKL. This CDR3 is built from 16 residues.

A single count supports this clone. The gene calls are TRBV9 and TRBJ2-7; TRBD2 aligns across 8 bases. The germline V gene has CDR1 SGDLS and CDR2 YYNGEE. This CDR3 spans 15 amino acids. After removal of 3 bases from V and 6 bases from J, the junction contained 11 bases not matched to a gene. CDR3 sequence reads: CASSAGLDKSFEQYF. In DNA, the CDR3 is TGTGCCAGCAGCGCGGGACTAGATAAATCTTTCGAGCAGTACTTC.

The chain combines TRBV2 with TRBJ2-6; D is perhaps TRBD2 (6 bases). The CDR3 runs 16 residues. The V end lost 1 base, the J end lost 2 bases, and 9 bases lay between the germline ends. Germline V CDR1 and CDR2: SNHLY, FYNNEI. CDR3 coding DNA: TGTGCCAGCAGTGAAGTGGAGGGCCCTGGGGCCAACGTCCTGACTTTC. Amino acid sequence: CASSEVEGPGANVLTF.

The rearrangement links TRBV15 to TRBJ2-3; the match to TRBD2 covers 10 bases. The CDR3 loop spans 14 amino acids. Trimming at V came to 9 bases and at J to 1 base, leaving 4 bases not matched to a gene. In germline, CDR1 is LNHNV, CDR2 YYDKDF (reference sequence). Here the CDR3 reads CATTGTSGTDTQYF. As DNA, the CDR3 is TGTGCCACAACCGGGACTAGCGGCACAGATACGCAGTATTTT.

The chain links TRBV4-1 to TRBJ2-7; perhaps TRBD2 as D (6 bases). The CDR3 runs 18 residues. CDR1 is MGHRA, CDR2 YSYEKL, per germline. Trimming cost V 1 base and J 2 bases, with 21 bases left between them. In nucleotides, the CDR3 is TGCGCCAGCAGCCAAGCTCTCCCACGGGAGTATGGTGCCTACGAGCAGTACTTC. Translated, it gives CASSQALPREYGAYEQYF.

The V call is TRBV14, the J call TRBJ2-7; D is perhaps TRBD1 (6 bases). The CDR3 consists of 15 residues. CDR1 and CDR2 from the germline V gene are SGHDN and FVKESK. The V end lost 1 base, the J end lost 4 bases, and 14 bases lay between the germline ends. The CDR3 DNA follows: TGTGCCAGCAGCCAAGCTGGGGGCGCGATTTACGAGCAGTACTTC. Translation gives CASSQAGGAIYEQYF. The full variable domain, its missing parts supplied by reference TRBV14 and TRBJ2-7, is EAGVTQFPSHSVIEKGQTVTLRCDPISGHDNLYWYRRVMGKEIKFLLHFVKESKQDESGMPNNRFLAERTGGTYSTLKVQPAELEDSGVYFCASSQAGGAIYEQYFGPGTRLTVT.

The count of this clone is one. This chain links TRBV2 with TRBJ2-1; 10 positions match TRBD2. Trimming took 8 bases from V and 4 from J; bases not matched to a gene: 5. The CDR3 totals 14 residues. The germline CDR1 and CDR2 sequences are SNHLY and FYNNEI. The CDR3 DNA reads TGTGCCAGCTCAGGACTAGCGGCGTACAATGAGCAGTTCTTC. It encodes CASSGLAAYNEQFF.

V usage is TRBV7-9 and J usage is TRBJ2-1; possibly TRBD1 for D (5 bases). Trimming shortened V by 3 bases and J by 2 bases, and 11 bases separated the two germline ends. The CDR3 is made up of 15 amino acids. CDR1 is SEHNR, CDR2 FQNEAQ, per germline (reference sequence). The CDR3 region is CASSFGAGTYNEQFF. The CDR3 nucleotides are TGTGCCAGCAGCTTTGGGGCTGGGACCTACAATGAGCAGTTCTTC.

V and J are TRBV7-9 and TRBJ2-7, with D hard to call. The CDR3 extends over 16 amino acids. Germline V gene lookup returns CDR1 SEHNR and CDR2 FQNEAQ (reference sequence). Trimming left V 5 bases short and J 2 bases short, with 19 bases between. CDR3 nucleotides: TGTGCCAGCAGCCCACGCCTCCCCCACAGTCCCTACGAGCAGTACTTC. Translation gives CASSPRLPHSPYEQYF.

This chain joins TRBV6-5 and TRBJ2-7, with 9 bases identical to TRBD2. This CDR3 has 15 amino acids. V was clipped by 7 bases and J by 0 bases; unmatched bases: 7. Germline V gene lookup returns CDR1 MNHEY and CDR2 SVGAGI. CDR3 in DNA: TGTGCCAGCAAGAGTAGCGGGGGTAGCTCCTACGAGCAGTACTTC. Translating it yields CASKSSGGSSYEQYF.

V and J are TRBV30 and TRBJ1-1; possibly TRBD1 for D (5 bases). The germline V gene has CDR1 GTSNPN and CDR2 SVGIG (reference sequence). Trimming stripped 3 bases from V and 6 bases from J, with 14 bases between. The CDR3 is 13 amino acids. CDR3 sequence: CAWSPGRGAEAFF. In DNA form, the CDR3 reads TGTGCCTGGAGCCCCGGGAGGGGAGCTGAAGCTTTCTTT.

The chain combines TRBV19 with TRBJ2-7; D is unclear. CDR1 is LNHDA and CDR2 is SQIVND in the germline V gene (reference sequence). CDR3 length equals 15 residues. V was cut by 6 bases and J by 3 bases, with 18 bases left in between. The CDR3 loop reads CASRPSEQIDYEQYF. CDR3 in DNA: TGTGCCAGTAGGCCATCGGAACAGATCGACTACGAGCAGTACTTC.

The chain uses TRBV11-2 and TRBJ2-3; D not resolved. V gave up 1 base and J gave up 2 bases, with 10 bases separating them. Germline CDR1 reads SGHAT; CDR2 reads FQNNGV. The CDR3 has 15 amino acids. The CDR3 region is CASSLVIFPTDTQYF. The CDR3 nucleotides read TGTGCCAGCAGCTTAGTAATTTTCCCCACAGATACGCAGTATTTT.

The chain is built from TRBV4-1 and TRBJ1-5, with TRBD1 matching over 10 bases. The CDR3 is 16 amino acids. Germline lookup yields CDR1 MGHRA and CDR2 YSYEKL. The V gene end was trimmed by 0 bases and the J gene end by 5 bases; junction bases not matched to a gene: 4. As DNA, the CDR3 is TGCGCCAGCAGCCAAGATATCGGGACAGGGGATCAGCCCCAGCATTTT. Its translation: CASSQDIGTGDQPQHF.

To note about this clone: The same CDR3 arises from other DNA sequences in this sample as well. The CDR3 DNA is TGTGCCAGCAGTGGCCAAGGGGCCTACAATGAGCAGTTCTTC. Translation: CASSGQGAYNEQFF. The chain has TRBV25-1 and TRBJ2-1, with D possibly TRBD1 on 5 matching bases. V dropped 4 bases and J dropped 2 bases, with 9 bases sitting between them. The CDR3 extends over 14 amino acids. CDR1 is MGHDK, CDR2 SYGVNS, per germline.

The V gene is TRBV5-1, the J gene TRBJ2-2; perhaps TRBD2 as D (6 bases). With 3 bases removed from V and 2 bases from J, the gap between germline ends came to 23 bases. CDR3 length: 19 residues. Germline V gene sequence: CDR1 SGHRS, CDR2 YFSETQ. The CDR3 DNA reads as TGCGCCAGCAGCTGGGAGGCCCGTCAGGGTTTAGTAAACACCGGGGAGCTGTTTTTT. This sequence encodes CASSWEARQGLVNTGELFF.

The CDR3, as DNA: TGTGCCTGGAGTCCGGACAGTCTCCCCTACAATGAGCAGTTCTTC. As protein: CAWSPDSLPYNEQFF. The chain has TRBV30 and TRBJ2-1; maybe TRBD1 (6 bases). Trimming removed 2 bases at V and 2 bases at J, with 13 bases between. The germline V gene encodes CDR1 GTSNPN and CDR2 SVGIG (reference sequence). This CDR3 region has 15 residues.